This TCR beta chain is from a study of blood T cell repertoires in COVID-19. Study-level information: Material from acute and convalescent COVID-19 was sourced from the United States, Italy and Spain. PBMCs, B-cell-depleted T cells, or T cells were the source of the cDNA or gDNA that made up the material.

Per the authors' pipeline: Cell counts per sample came from amplifying reference gene primers. The table came from immunoSEQ multiplex PCR; TCRdb's copy has only in-frame clones and leaves some out. V and J calls and clone size are those listed in that table; D and trimming were worked out from the DNA. The table has under 85,000 clones, about 81% seen once; the top ten hold 15% to 19%. The V gene's germline CDR1 is LNHDA and CDR2 SQIVND (reference sequence). This CDR3 region has 16 residues. The V end was cut by 3 bases, the J end by 2 bases, with 11 bases between. This receptor was obtained from a man of 80 years or more with acute or convalescent COVID-19. The J gene is TRBJ1-6, the V gene TRBV19; a possible D gene is TRBD1 (6 bases). The sequencing sample was made of peripheral blood. The CDR3 loop is CASSIQGWTYNSPLHF. CDR3 coding DNA: TGTGCCAGTAGTATCCAGGGGTGGACCTATAATTCACCCCTCCACTTT.